A single sample is the source of the 11 T cell receptor beta chains below, sequenced in a study of beta chain features in type 1 diabetes. Expressed TCRB transcripts were sequenced because the entire RNA isolate underwent reverse transcription. Measured with immunoSEQ multiplex PCR; TCRdb has only the in-frame clones, and not every one. The sample has about 450,000 clones; 11% are singletons. Source material: naive CD4+ T cells from blood. The source is a woman aged 18-29 years in good health.

This clone was counted between two and nine times. The CDR3 protein is CASSPLFGNEQFF. The CDR3, as DNA: TGTGCCAGCTCACCACTCTTCGGGAATGAGCAGTTCTTC. The chain employs TRBV18 and TRBJ2-1; D unclear. Trimming shortened V by 1 base and J by 7 bases, and 8 bases separated the two germline ends. The CDR3 spans 13 residues. Germline-derived CDR1 and CDR2 are KGHSH and LQKENI.

The chain is built from TRBV5-1 and TRBJ1-2; D is unclear. From germline, CDR1 is SGHRS and CDR2 YFSETQ. V was trimmed by 0 bases and J by 5 bases, leaving 11 bases between them. This CDR3 spans 14 amino acids. The CDR3 region has the DNA TGCGCCAGCAGCTTGGATACGGGGTCGTATGGCTACACCTTC. Protein sequence: CASSLDTGSYGYTF.

This clone was counted a few times. V and J are TRBV2 and TRBJ2-7; unclear D gene. Germline V gene sequence: CDR1 SNHLY, CDR2 FYNNEI. V gave up 2 bases and J gave up 0 bases, with 8 bases separating them. The CDR3 length is 14 residues. The DNA of the CDR3 is TGTGCCAGCAGTGAAAACGGCCTCTCCTACGAGCAGTACGTC. As protein: CASSENGLSYEQYV.

This chain links TRBV7-2 with TRBJ2-7; 7 nucleotides line up with TRBD1. V lost 4 bases to trimming and J lost 3 bases; unmatched junction nucleotides: 9. The CDR3 contains 15 residues. The germline V gene encodes CDR1 SGHTA and CDR2 FQGNSA. In DNA, the CDR3 is TGTGCCAGCAGCTCACCCCTTCAGGGGGTCTACGAGCAGTACGTC. This gives the protein CASSSPLQGVYEQYV.

This clone was counted a few times. The chain employs TRBV20-1 and TRBJ2-1; D gene ambiguous. There are 11 residues in the CDR3. Germline CDR1 is DFQATT and CDR2 is SNEGSKA (reference sequence). With 3 bases removed from V and 8 bases from J, the gap between germline ends came to 8 bases. This chain's CDR3 is CSARIEDEQFF. Written as DNA, the CDR3 is TGCAGTGCTAGGATTGAGGATGAGCAGTTCTTC.

This clone was observed a few times. The chain links TRBV7-2 to TRBJ1-2; possibly TRBD1 for D (5 bases). Germline-derived CDR1 and CDR2 are SGHTA and FQGNSA. The length of the CDR3 is 13 residues. Trimming shortened V by 8 bases and J by 5 bases, and 15 bases separated the two germline ends. CDR3 sequence: CASRSGTDYGYTF. In DNA form, the CDR3 reads TGTGCCAGCCGAAGCGGGACCGATTATGGCTACACCTTC.

This clone has just a few counts. This chain joins TRBV2 and TRBJ1-1, with D unresolved. The CDR3 spans 14 residues. V lost 1 base and J lost 4, with 10 bases in between. The germline CDR1 and CDR2 sequences are SNHLY and FYNNEI. The CDR3 is CASSEEGFITEAFF. Here the CDR3 DNA reads TGTGCCAGCAGTGAAGAGGGTTTTATCACTGAAGCTTTCTTT.

This clone was seen more than once but under ten times. The J gene is TRBJ1-1, the V gene TRBV28, with TRBD1 matching 8 bases. J gave up 4 bases and V 6 bases, and 1 base lay outside the gene matches. Germline V CDR1 and CDR2: MDHEN, SYDVKM. The CDR3 runs 12 residues. CDR3 DNA sequence: TGTGCCAGCAGGGACAGGGTCACTGAAGCTTTCTTT. Its translation: CASRDRVTEAFF.

The chain joins TRBV9 to TRBJ1-2; unclear D gene. The V gene lost 0 bases and the J gene lost 8 bases, with 11 bases spanning the gap. The CDR3 consists of 13 residues. CDR1 and CDR2 (germline): SGDLS, YYNGEE. The CDR3 DNA reads TGTGCCAGCAGCGTAGGGGTAGGGCACGGCTACACCTTC. The encoded protein is CASSVGVGHGYTF.

This clone was recorded a few times. This rearrangement joins TRBV6-1 to TRBJ2-7; possible D gene TRBD1, 6 bases. The CDR3 covers 12 residues. Trimming removed 6 bases from V and 3 bases from J, with 9 bases in between. Germline CDR1 and CDR2: MNHNS and SASEGT. CDR3 nucleotides: TGTGCCAGCAGGCAGACAGGCTACGAGCAGTACTTC. As protein: CASRQTGYEQYF.

The genes are TRBV7-9 and TRBJ1-2; a possible D gene is TRBD1 (6 bases). The ends were cut back, 5 bases at V and 2 bases at J, with 18 bases in the middle. The CDR3 consists of 16 residues. The germline CDR1 and CDR2 sequences are SEHNR and FQNEAQ (reference sequence). The CDR3 nucleotides are TGTGCCAGCAGCCGGCGCGGGACACCGGAAAACTATGGCTACACCTTC. It yields the protein CASSRRGTPENYGYTF.